This T cell receptor (beta chain) was captured in a study of type 1 regulatory T cells. At the level of the study: T-allo10 is an in vitro-generated, Tr1-enriched CD4 T cell product specific for alloantigen.

TCRdb redid the calling of the reads with MiXCR, one entry per CDR3 protein. The table includes some 90,000 distinct CDR3 sequences, around a third detected once. Germline-derived CDR1 and CDR2 are SGHTA and FQGTGA. The CDR3 totals 15 residues. Of note for this clonotype: Sequence at one end of the junction differs from germline and may be a read error.

This chain joins TRBV7-3 and TRBJ1-2, with TRBD1 identical over 9 bases. Sequencing used CD4+ T cells, either the whole sample or a sorted fraction (not recorded which). The source is a human donor in good health. The CDR3 protein is CANSLAGGQGYGYTF. DNA of the CDR3: TGTGCCAACAGCCTGGCCGGGGGACAGGGCTATGGCTACACCTTC.